Each of the 10 T cell receptor beta chains below was sequenced from the same sample in a study of CD8+ T cells in alopecia areata. The sequencing template was cDNA reverse transcribed from extracted RNA. Here immunoSEQ multiplex PCR was the method, and the copy in TCRdb shows in-frame clones only, minus some. Of over 6,500 clones listed, approximately 71% are singletons. Those with alopecia areata gave lesional scalp punch biopsies and peripheral blood. The starting material was skin, obtained at week 0. These TCRs come from a human donor with alopecia areata.

This clone came up a few times. V and J are TRBV29-1 and TRBJ1-2; 7 bases line up with TRBD1. The ends lost 6 bases at V and 2 bases at J; junction bases unmatched: 3. This CDR3 contains 12 residues. Per germline, CDR1 SQVTM and CDR2 ANQGSEA. The CDR3, as DNA: TGCAGCGTGGCGACAGGGAACTATGGCTACACCTTC. It encodes CSVATGNYGYTF.

The genes are TRBV30 and TRBJ1-3, with D uncertain. Germline V CDR1 and CDR2: GTSNPN, SVGIG (reference sequence). The CDR3 extends over 12 amino acids. Trimming took off 3 bases at V and 7 bases at J, with 10 bases between the two ends. The CDR3 bases are TGTGCCTGGAGCGAAGCTTCGAACACCATATATTTT. It codes for CAWSEASNTIYF.

The chain uses TRBV5-1 and TRBJ2-1; 11 bases fit TRBD2. The V segment lost 0 bases and the J segment 6 bases; nucleotides outside the gene matches: 5. This CDR3 has 16 amino acids. Germline V gene data show CDR1 as SGHRS and CDR2 as YFSETQ. CDR3: CASSLAGTSGLNEQFF. For the CDR3, the DNA is TGCGCCAGCAGCTTGGCCGGGACTAGCGGCCTCAATGAGCAGTTCTTC.

There are a few counts of this clone. The chain uses TRBV30 and TRBJ2-3; perhaps TRBD2 as D (6 bases). This CDR3 has 13 residues. Looked up from germline, CDR1 is GTSNPN and CDR2 is SVGIG (reference sequence). V was clipped by 8 bases and J by 7 bases, with 19 bases between them. This chain's CDR3 is CASRDSQGYTQYF. In DNA form, the CDR3 reads TGTGCCAGCCGGGACTCCCAAGGATATACGCAGTATTTT.

Only one count was recorded for this clone. This sequence joins TRBV7-3 and TRBJ1-1, with D possibly matching TRBD1 (5 bases). The CDR3 is made up of 15 amino acids. Trimming cost V 4 bases and J 4 bases, with 16 bases left between them. The germline V gene encodes CDR1 SGHTA and CDR2 FQGTGA. CDR3 region: CASSSRRQGPTEAFF. The CDR3 DNA is TGTGCCAGCAGCTCACGGAGGCAGGGCCCCACTGAAGCTTTCTTT.

The chain uses TRBV23-1 and TRBJ2-5; no reliable D call. TRBV23-1 is reported as an ORF; its role is uncertain. The CDR3 length is 13 residues. With 3 bases removed from V and 3 bases from J, the gap between germline ends came to 8 bases. CDR3 in amino acids: CASSQKEKETQYF. CDR3 sequence (DNA): TGCGCCAGCAGTCAGAAAGAAAAAGAGACCCAGTACTTC.

The chain has TRBV2 and TRBJ2-7; D uncertain. Per the germline V gene, CDR1 is SNHLY and CDR2 is FYNNEI. Trimming removed 4 bases from V and 3 bases from J, with 10 bases in between. This CDR3 contains 13 residues. This CDR3 is CASSGRWNYEQYF. The CDR3 bases are TGTGCCAGCAGTGGACGGTGGAACTACGAGCAGTACTTC.

This chain connects TRBV4-3 to TRBJ1-2, with 8 bases lining up with TRBD1. The CDR3 is made up of 16 amino acids. V lost 0 bases and J lost 8; bases outside the gene matches: 11. The V gene's germline CDR1 is LGHNA and CDR2 YSLEER. CDR3 in DNA: TGCGCCAGCAGCCAAGATTATCGACAGGGGCCCCGGGGCTACACCTTC. Amino acid sequence: CASSQDYRQGPRGYTF.

Points on this clone: Other DNA sequences within the sample encode an identical CDR3. V and J are TRBV14 and TRBJ1-4; TRBD1 matches at 9 bases. The CDR3 totals 15 residues. Germline trimming cut 6 bases from V and 8 bases from J; bases unmatched to any gene: 10. CDR1 and CDR2 from the germline V gene are SGHDN and FVKESK. The CDR3 DNA is TGTGCCAGCAGGCAATCCGGGACAGGGTCCGAAAAACTGTTTTTT. Amino acids: CASRQSGTGSEKLFF. Variable domain in full (rest from reference TRBV14 and TRBJ1-4): EAGVTQFPSHSVIEKGQTVTLRCDPISGHDNLYWYRRVMGKEIKFLLHFVKESKQDESGMPNNRFLAERTGGTYSTLKVQPAELEDSGVYFCASRQSGTGSEKLFFGSGTQLSVL.

J is TRBJ1-1 and V is TRBV6-1; no clear D. CDR3 length equals 14 residues. Germline lookup yields CDR1 MNHNS and CDR2 SASEGT. V shed 10 bases and J shed 1 base, with 16 bases lying between them. In DNA form, the CDR3 reads TGTGCCATCTTAGACGTCATTTCGAACACTGAAGCTTTCTTT. Its translation is CAILDVISNTEAFF.